The rows below give T cell receptor beta chains drawn from one sample of a study of T cells in Graves' hyperthyroidism and ophthalmopathy. TCRdb recomputed calls from the multiplex PCR reads with MiXCR, one row per CDR3 protein. The table lists about 500,000 distinct CDR3 sequences, under 20% of them singletons. Input material: blood. The source is a woman aged 18-30 years with Graves' ophthalmopathy. The CDR3 runs from the conserved cysteine through the conserved F or W. Fields, in order: D gene, CDR3 length, clone size, V gene, J gene, CDR3 protein, CDR3 DNA. D genes are given only for firm matches. Rows may omit the clone size; those that give it use once, few, many or a size class.

>-|15|few|TRBV19|TRBJ2-3
CASRGFTRQTDTQYF
TGTGCCAGTAGAGGCTTTACTAGACAGACAGATACGCAGTATTTT
>TRBD1|15|many|TRBV7-3|TRBJ2-5
CASSLTGQGEETQYF
TGTGCCAGCAGCTTAACGGGACAGGGCGAGGAGACCCAGTACTTC
>TRBD2|15|many|TRBV6-5|TRBJ2-5
CASSYFSTSGQTQYF
TGTGCCAGCAGTTACTTTTCGACTAGCGGGCAGACCCAGTACTTC
>TRBD1|13|many|TRBV7-2|TRBJ2-7
CASSPTGYDEQYF
TGTGCCAGCAGCCCGACAGGGTACGACGAGCAGTACTTC
>TRBD2|18|-|TRBV2|TRBJ2-1
CASSPRTSGGLIYNEQFF
TGTGCCAGCTCGCCCCGGACTAGCGGGGGGCTTATCTACAATGAGCAGTTCTTC
>-|14|-|TRBV19|TRBJ2-1
CASSTGVSYNEQFF
TGTGCCAGTAGCACCGGGGTTTCCTACAATGAGCAGTTCTTC
>-|14|many|TRBV9|TRBJ2-7
CASSVDGGSYEQYF
TGTGCCAGCAGCGTAGACGGGGGCTCCTACGAGCAGTACTTC
>TRBD1|12|few|TRBV10-3|TRBJ2-7
CAMGQGDYEQYF
TGTGCCATGGGACAGGGGGACTACGAGCAGTACTTC
>-|13|-|TRBV30|TRBJ1-1
CAWTSGGDTEAFF
TGTGCCTGGACTAGCGGGGGGGACACTGAAGCTTTCTTT
>-|13|-|TRBV19|TRBJ1-1
CASSIFRNTEAFF
TGTGCCAGTAGTATATTTCGGAACACTGAAGCTTTCTTT
>-|13|-|TRBV28|TRBJ1-3
CASGRGAGNTIYF
TGTGCCAGCGGCCGGGGGGCTGGAAACACCATATATTTT
>-|12|-|TRBV5-1|TRBJ1-1
CASSLYSGEAFF
TGCGCCAGCAGCTTGTATTCAGGAGAAGCTTTCTTT
>TRBD2|15|-|TRBV4-1|TRBJ2-7
CASSQFGLAGNEQYF
TGCGCCAGCAGCCAGTTCGGACTAGCGGGCAACGAGCAGTACTTC
>-|14|many|TRBV18|TRBJ2-3
CASSPQGLTDTQYF
TGTGCCAGCTCACCACAGGGCCTGACAGATACGCAGTATTTT
>TRBD2|16|many|TRBV3-1|TRBJ2-5
CASSQDLGAGVETQYF
TGTGCCAGCAGCCAAGATCTAGGAGCGGGAGTAGAGACCCAGTACTTC